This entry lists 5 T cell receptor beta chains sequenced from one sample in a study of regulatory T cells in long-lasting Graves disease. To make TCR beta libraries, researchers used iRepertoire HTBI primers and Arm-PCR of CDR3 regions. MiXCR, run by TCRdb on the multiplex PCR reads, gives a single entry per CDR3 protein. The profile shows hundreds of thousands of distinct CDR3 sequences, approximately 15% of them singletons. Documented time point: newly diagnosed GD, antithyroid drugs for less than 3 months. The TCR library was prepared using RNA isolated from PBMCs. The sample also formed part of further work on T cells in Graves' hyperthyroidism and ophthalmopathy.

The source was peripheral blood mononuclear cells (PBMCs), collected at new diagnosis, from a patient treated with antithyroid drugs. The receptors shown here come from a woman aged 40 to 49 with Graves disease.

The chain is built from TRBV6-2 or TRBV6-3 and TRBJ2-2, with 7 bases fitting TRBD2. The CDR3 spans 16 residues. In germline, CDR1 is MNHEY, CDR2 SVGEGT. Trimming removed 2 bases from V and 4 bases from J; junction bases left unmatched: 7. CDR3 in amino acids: CASSYTAGDLTGELFF. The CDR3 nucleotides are TGTGCCAGCAGTTACACGGCGGGAGATCTCACCGGGGAGCTGTTTTTT.

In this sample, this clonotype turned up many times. The CDR3 loop reads CAWRGGLTYNEQFF. As DNA, the CDR3 is TGTGCCTGGAGGGGGGGACTTACATACAATGAGCAGTTCTTC. V gene TRBV30 combines with J gene TRBJ2-1; the D gene is possibly TRBD2 (6 bases). V lost 3 bases and J lost 4, with 13 bases in between. Germline assignment: CDR1 GTSNPN and CDR2 SVGIG (reference sequence). CDR3 length: 14 residues.

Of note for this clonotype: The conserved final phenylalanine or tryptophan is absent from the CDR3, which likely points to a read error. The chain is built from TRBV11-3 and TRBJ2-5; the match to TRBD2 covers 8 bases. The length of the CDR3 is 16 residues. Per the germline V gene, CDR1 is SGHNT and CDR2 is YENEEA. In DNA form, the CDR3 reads TGTACCAGCAGCTCGGGGGGGCAGGTCCGGGGTGAGACCCAGTACCTC. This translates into CTSSSGGQVRGETQYL.

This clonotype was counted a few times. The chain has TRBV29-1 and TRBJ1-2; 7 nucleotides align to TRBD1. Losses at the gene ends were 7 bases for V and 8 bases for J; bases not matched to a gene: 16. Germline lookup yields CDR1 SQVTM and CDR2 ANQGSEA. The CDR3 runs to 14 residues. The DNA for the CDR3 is TGCAGCGCCCTTCCCGGGACAGACTTATTAGGCTACACCTTC. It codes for CSALPGTDLLGYTF.

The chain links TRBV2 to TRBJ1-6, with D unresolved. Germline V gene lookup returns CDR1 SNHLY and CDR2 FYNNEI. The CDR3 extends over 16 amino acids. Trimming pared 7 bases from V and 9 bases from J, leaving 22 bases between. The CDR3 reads CASILVRRTLGSPLHF. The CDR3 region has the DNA TGTGCCAGCATTCTCGTCCGTAGGACCTTGGGTTCACCCCTCCACTTT.